Following are 8 T cell receptor beta chains from one sample sequenced in a study of blood T cells in healthy people across ages. A sample-barcoded 5' primer and a J-beta primer mix were used in a second PCR of roughly 7 to 12 cycles. TCRdb recomputed calls from the 5' RACE reads with MiXCR, one row per CDR3 protein. The data hold 600,000 to 800,000 distinct CDR3 sequences, with more than 20% observed a single time. What was sequenced was blood. These TCRs come from a man between 70 and 80 years old in good health.

This clonotype has just a few counts. This sequence joins TRBV24-1 and TRBJ2-3; no reliable D call. V shed 3 bases and J shed 1 base, with 16 bases lying between them. Germline-derived CDR1 and CDR2 are KGHDR and SFDVKD. This CDR3 comprises 17 residues. The CDR3 nucleotides read TGTGCCACCAGTGATCCTGGCATGAAAGACGGCACAGATACGCAGTATTTT. It translates to CATSDPGMKDGTDTQYF.

This clonotype came up once. The chain has TRBV7-9 and TRBJ1-1; maybe TRBD1 (5 bases). V was trimmed by 10 bases and J by 2 bases, leaving 14 bases between them. CDR1 and CDR2 (germline): SEHNR, FQNEAQ (reference sequence). The CDR3 is 13 residues long. CDR3 nucleotide sequence: TGTGCCACCTCAGACAGTATTAACACTGAAGCTTTCTTT. Translated: CATSDSINTEAFF.

The V call is TRBV7-8, the J call TRBJ2-2; 10 nucleotides line up with TRBD2. Germline lookup yields CDR1 SGHVS and CDR2 FQNEAQ. The CDR3 extends over 16 amino acids. Trimming at V came to 1 base and at J to 4 bases, leaving 3 bases not matched to a gene. CDR3 sequence reads: CASSLVASGSTGELFF. The CDR3 bases are TGTGCCAGCAGCTTAGTAGCTAGCGGGAGCACCGGGGAGCTGTTTTTT.

The chain combines TRBV3-1 with TRBJ2-4, with a tentative D call TRBD2 (5 bases). V was pared by 4 bases and J by 0 bases, with 19 bases between. The CDR3 extends over 18 amino acids. Germline CDR1 LGHDT, CDR2 YNNKEL (reference sequence). The chain's CDR3 is CASSPGYSGYGAKNIQYF. CDR3 nucleotides: TGTGCCAGCAGCCCCGGGTACAGCGGTTACGGAGCCAAAAACATTCAGTACTTC.

The chain has TRBV3-1 and TRBJ2-7, with TRBD1 matching over 8 bases. Germline V CDR1 and CDR2: LGHDT, YNNKEL (reference sequence). The CDR3 runs to 16 residues. The ends lost 3 bases at V and 11 bases at J; junction bases unmatched: 18. The chain's CDR3 is CASSQTTGTGPPWKYF. The CDR3 DNA reads as TGTGCCAGCAGCCAGACTACCGGGACAGGTCCCCCTTGGAAGTACTTC.

The chain has TRBV10-3 and TRBJ1-1; the D is unclear. V dropped 0 bases and J dropped 8 bases, with 7 bases sitting between them. CDR1 is ENHRY, CDR2 SYGVKD, per germline. The CDR3 covers 12 residues. The CDR3 nucleotides are TGTGCCATCAGTGAGTCAGCTACCGAAGCTTTCTTT. It encodes CAISESATEAFF.

This rearrangement joins TRBV20-1 to TRBJ2-1, with D unclear. The CDR3 extends over 14 amino acids. CDR1 is DFQATT and CDR2 is SNEGSKA in the germline V gene (reference sequence). Trimming removed 5 bases at V and 0 bases at J, with 11 bases between. CDR3 protein: CSARPGVSYNEQFF. The CDR3 bases are TGCAGTGCTCGTCCTGGGGTCTCCTACAATGAGCAGTTCTTC.

The chain recombines TRBV2 with TRBJ1-4; 9 bases are shared with TRBD1. Germline-derived CDR1 and CDR2 are SNHLY and FYNNEI. The CDR3 has 15 amino acids. After removal of 6 bases from V and 3 bases from J, the junction contained 5 bases not matched to a gene. CDR3 DNA: TGTGCCAGCAGGAGGACAGGGGCCTCTAATGAAAAACTGTTTTTT. It encodes CASRRTGASNEKLFF.